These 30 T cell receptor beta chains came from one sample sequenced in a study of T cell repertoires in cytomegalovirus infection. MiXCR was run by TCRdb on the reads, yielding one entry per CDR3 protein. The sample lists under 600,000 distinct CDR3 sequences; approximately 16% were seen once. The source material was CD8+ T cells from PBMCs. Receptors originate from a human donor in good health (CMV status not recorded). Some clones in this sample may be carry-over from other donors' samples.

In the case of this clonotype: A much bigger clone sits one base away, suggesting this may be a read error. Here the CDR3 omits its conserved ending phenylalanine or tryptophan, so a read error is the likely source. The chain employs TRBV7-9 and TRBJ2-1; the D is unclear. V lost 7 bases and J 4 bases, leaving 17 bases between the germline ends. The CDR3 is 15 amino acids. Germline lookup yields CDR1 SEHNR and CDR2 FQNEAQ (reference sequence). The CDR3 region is CASISRLGNYNEQFL. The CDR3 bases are TGTGCCAGCATCTCCAGGCTAGGGAATTACAATGAGCAGTTCTTA.

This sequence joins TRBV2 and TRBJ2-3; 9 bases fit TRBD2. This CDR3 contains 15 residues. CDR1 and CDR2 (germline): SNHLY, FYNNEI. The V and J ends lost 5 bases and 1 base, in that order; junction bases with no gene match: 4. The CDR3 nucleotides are TGTGCCAGCAGTTTTTGGACTAGCGGCACAGATACGCAGTATTTT. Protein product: CASSFWTSGTDTQYF.

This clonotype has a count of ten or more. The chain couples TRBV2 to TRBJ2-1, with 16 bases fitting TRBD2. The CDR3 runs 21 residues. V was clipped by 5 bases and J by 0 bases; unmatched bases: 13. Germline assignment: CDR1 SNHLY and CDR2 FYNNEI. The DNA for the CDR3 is TGTGCCAGCAGTCCCCTGGGACTAGCGGGGGGGCCCTACAGCTCCTACAATGAGCAGTTCTTC. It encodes CASSPLGLAGGPYSSYNEQFF.

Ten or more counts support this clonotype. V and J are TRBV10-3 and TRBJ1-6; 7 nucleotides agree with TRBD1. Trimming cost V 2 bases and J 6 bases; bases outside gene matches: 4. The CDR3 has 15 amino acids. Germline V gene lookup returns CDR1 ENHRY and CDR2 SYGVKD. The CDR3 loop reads CAISEQQGFNSPLHF. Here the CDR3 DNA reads TGTGCCATCAGTGAGCAACAGGGGTTTAATTCACCCCTCCACTTT.

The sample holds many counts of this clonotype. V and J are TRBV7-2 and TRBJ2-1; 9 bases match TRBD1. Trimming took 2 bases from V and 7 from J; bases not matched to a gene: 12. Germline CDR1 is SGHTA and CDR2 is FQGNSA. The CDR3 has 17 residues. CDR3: CASSLLAWDRVGNEQFF. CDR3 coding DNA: TGTGCCAGCAGCTTACTTGCGTGGGACAGGGTCGGTAATGAGCAGTTCTTC.

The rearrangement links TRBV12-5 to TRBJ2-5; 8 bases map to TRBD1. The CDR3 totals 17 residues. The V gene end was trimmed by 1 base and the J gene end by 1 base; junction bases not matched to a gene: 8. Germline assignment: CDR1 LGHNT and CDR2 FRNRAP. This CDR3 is CASGLATGALLQETQYF. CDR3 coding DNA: TGTGCTAGTGGTTTGGCGACAGGGGCCCTTCTCCAAGAGACCCAGTACTTC.

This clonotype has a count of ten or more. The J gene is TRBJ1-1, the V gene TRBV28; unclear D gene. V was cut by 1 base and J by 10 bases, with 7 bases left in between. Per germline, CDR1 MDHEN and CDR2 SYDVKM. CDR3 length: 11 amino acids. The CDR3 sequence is CASSLSASAFF. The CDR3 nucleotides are TGTGCCAGCAGTTTATCGGCATCAGCTTTCTTT.

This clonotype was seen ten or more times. CDR3 amino acids: CASSPAGGVKETQYF. CDR3 coding DNA: TGTGCCAGCAGCCCGGCGGGGGGCGTAAAAGAGACCCAGTACTTC. This chain uses TRBV7-3 with TRBJ2-5; 8 bases are shared with TRBD2. The CDR3 consists of 15 residues. Unmatched junction bases numbered 8, after V lost 5 bases and J lost 3 bases. Per the germline V gene, CDR1 is SGHTA and CDR2 is FQGTGA.

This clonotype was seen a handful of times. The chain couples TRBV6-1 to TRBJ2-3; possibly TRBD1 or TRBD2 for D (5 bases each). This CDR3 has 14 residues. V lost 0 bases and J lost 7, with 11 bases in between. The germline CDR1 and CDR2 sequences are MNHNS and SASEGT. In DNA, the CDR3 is TGTGCCAGCAGTGAAGCCCATCGGGACCATACGCAGTATTTT. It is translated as CASSEAHRDHTQYF.

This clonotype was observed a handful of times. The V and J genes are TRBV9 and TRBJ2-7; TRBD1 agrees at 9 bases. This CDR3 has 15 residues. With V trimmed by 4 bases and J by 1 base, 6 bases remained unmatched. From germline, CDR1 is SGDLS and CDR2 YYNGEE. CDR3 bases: TGTGCCAGCAGCCCAAGGGACAGGGCGTCCTACGAGCAGTACTTC. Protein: CASSPRDRASYEQYF.

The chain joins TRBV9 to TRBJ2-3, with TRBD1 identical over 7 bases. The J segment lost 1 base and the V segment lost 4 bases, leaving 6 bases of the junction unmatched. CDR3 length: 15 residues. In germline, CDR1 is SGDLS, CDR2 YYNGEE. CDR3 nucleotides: TGTGCCAGCAGCTTGGCCGGGACAGGCACAGATACGCAGTATTTT. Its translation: CASSLAGTGTDTQYF.

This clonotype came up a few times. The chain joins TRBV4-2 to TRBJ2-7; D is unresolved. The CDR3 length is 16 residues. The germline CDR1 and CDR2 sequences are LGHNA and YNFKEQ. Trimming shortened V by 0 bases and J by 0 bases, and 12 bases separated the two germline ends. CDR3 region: CASSQDGLAVSYEQYF. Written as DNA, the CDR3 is TGTGCCAGCAGCCAAGATGGGCTTGCTGTCTCCTACGAGCAGTACTTC.

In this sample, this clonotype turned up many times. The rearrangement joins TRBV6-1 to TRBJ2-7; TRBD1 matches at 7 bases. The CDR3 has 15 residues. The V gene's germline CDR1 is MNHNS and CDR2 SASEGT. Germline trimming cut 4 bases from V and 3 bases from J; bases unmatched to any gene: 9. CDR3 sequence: CASSAGQMTYYEQYF. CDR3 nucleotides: TGTGCCAGCAGTGCGGGACAGATGACTTACTACGAGCAGTACTTC.

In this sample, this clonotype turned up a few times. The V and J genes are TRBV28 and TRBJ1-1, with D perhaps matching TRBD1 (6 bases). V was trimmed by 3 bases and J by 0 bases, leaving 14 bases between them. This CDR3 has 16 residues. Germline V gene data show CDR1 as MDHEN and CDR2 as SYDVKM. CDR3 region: CASSFRGQPLNTEAFF. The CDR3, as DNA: TGTGCCAGCAGTTTCCGAGGACAGCCCTTGAACACTGAAGCTTTCTTT.

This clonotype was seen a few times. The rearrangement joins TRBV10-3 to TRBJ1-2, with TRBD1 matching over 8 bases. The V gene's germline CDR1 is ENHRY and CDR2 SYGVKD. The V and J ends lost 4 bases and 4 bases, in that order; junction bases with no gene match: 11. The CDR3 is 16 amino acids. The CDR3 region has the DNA TGTGCCATCAGTGCGGGACAGGCGAAAACCCTCTATGGCTACACCTTC. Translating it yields CAISAGQAKTLYGYTF.

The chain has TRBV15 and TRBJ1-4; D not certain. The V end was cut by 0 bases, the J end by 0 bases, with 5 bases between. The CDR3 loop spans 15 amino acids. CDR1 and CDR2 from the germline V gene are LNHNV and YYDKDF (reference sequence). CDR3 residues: CATSREGSTNEKLFF. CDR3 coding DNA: TGTGCCACCAGCAGAGAGGGCTCAACTAATGAAAAACTGTTTTTT.

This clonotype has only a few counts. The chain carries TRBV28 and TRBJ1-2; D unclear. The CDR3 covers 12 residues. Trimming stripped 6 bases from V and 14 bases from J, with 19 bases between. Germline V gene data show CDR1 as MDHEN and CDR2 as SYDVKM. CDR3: CASRPTSSGITF. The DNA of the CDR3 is TGTGCCAGCAGACCGACTAGCTCTGGGATTACCTTC.

The chain's CDR3 is CASSILRDRGLNTEAFF. The DNA of the CDR3 is TGTGCCAGCAGTATCCTCAGGGACAGGGGTTTGAACACTGAAGCTTTCTTT. The rearrangement joins TRBV28 to TRBJ1-1; TRBD1 aligns across 10 bases. The length of the CDR3 is 17 residues. Germline trimming cut 5 bases from V and 0 bases from J; bases unmatched to any gene: 9. Germline V gives CDR1 MDHEN, CDR2 SYDVKM.

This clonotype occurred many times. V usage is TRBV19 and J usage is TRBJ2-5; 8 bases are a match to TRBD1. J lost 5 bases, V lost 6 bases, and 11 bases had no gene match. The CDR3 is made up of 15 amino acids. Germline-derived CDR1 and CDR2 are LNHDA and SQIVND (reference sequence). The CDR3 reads CASSSGGELVETQYF. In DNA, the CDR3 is TGTGCCAGTAGCTCAGGGGGCGAGCTGGTGGAGACCCAGTACTTC.

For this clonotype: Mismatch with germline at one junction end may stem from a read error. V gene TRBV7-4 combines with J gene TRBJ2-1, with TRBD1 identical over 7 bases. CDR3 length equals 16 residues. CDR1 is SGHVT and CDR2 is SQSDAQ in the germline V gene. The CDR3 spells CASSPLTGSSDKEQFF. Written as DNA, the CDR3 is TGTGCCAGCAGCCCTTTGACAGGGAGCTCCGACAAGGAGCAGTTCTTC. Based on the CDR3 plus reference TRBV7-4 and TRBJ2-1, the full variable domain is GAGVSQSPRYKVAKRGRDVALRCDSISGHVTLYWYRQTLGQGSEVLTYSQSDAQRDKSGRPSGRFSAERPERSVSTLKIQRTEQGDSAVYLCASSPLTGSSDKEQFFGPGTRLTVL.

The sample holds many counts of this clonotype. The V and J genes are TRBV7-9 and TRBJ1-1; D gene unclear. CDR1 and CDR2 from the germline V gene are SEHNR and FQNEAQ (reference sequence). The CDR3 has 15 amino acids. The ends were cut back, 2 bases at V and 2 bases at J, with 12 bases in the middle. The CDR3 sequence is CASSLPPGDNTEAFF. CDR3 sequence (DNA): TGTGCCAGCAGCTTACCCCCGGGAGACAACACTGAAGCTTTCTTT.

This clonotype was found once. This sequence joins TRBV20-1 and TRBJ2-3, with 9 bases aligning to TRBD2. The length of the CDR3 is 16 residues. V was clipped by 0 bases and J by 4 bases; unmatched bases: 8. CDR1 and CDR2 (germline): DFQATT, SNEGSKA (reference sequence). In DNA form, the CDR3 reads TGCAGTGCTAGAGATGAGCCTAGCGGGAACCCAGATACGCAGTATTTT. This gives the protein CSARDEPSGNPDTQYF.

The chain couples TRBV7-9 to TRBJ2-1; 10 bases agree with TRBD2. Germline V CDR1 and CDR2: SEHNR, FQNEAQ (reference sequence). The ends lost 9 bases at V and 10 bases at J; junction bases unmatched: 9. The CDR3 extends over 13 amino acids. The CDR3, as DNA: TGTGCCAGTTCCGCCCTACTAGCGGGGGAGCAGTTCTTC. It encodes CASSALLAGEQFF. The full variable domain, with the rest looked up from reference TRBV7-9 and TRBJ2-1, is DTGVSQNPRHKITKRGQNVTFRCDPISEHNRLYWYRQTLGQGPEFLTYFQNEAQLEKSRLLSDRFSAERPKGSFSTLEIQRTEQGDSAMYLCASSALLAGEQFFGPGTRLTVL.

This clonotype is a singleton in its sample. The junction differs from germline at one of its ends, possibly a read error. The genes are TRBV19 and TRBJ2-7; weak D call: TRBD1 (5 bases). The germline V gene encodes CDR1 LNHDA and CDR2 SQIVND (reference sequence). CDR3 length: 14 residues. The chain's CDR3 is CVSSIRTKSYEQYF. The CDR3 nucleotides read TGTGTCAGTAGTATACGGACAAAATCCTACGAGCAGTACTTC.

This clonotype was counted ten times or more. CDR3 region: CASSLVGEEAGGSTDTQYF. The CDR3, as DNA: TGTGCCAGCAGCTTAGTAGGTGAAGAGGCAGGGGGCTCTACAGATACGCAGTATTTT. V gene TRBV7-6 combines with J gene TRBJ2-3; TRBD1 aligns across 8 bases. From germline, CDR1 is SGHVS and CDR2 FNYEAQ. Trimming took 1 base from V and 3 from J; bases not matched to a gene: 15. The CDR3 spans 19 residues.

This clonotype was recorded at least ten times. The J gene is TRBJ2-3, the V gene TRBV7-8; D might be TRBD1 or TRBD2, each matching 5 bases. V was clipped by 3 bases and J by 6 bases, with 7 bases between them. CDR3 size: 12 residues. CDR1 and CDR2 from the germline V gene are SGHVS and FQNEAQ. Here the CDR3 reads CASSLGDDTQYF. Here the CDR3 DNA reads TGTGCCAGCAGCTTGGGGGACGATACGCAGTATTTT.

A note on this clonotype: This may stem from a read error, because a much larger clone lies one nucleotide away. As DNA, the CDR3 is TGTGCCAGCAGCCCGGGACTTGGAGGGAGTACTGTCTACACCTTC. Translated: CASSPGLGGSTVYTF. V and J are TRBV7-3 and TRBJ1-2; TRBD1 is a possible D gene (5 bases). CDR3 size: 15 residues. Trimming removed 5 bases from V and 10 bases from J, with 23 bases in between. CDR1 and CDR2 (germline): SGHTA, FQGTGA. Looking up the rest from reference TRBV7-3 and TRBJ1-2 gives the full variable domain: GAGVSQTPSNKVTEKGKYVELRCDPISGHTALYWYRQSLGQGPEFLIYFQGTGAADDSGLPNDRFFAVRPEGSVSTLKIQRTERGDSAVYLCASSPGLGGSTVYTFGSGTRLTVV.

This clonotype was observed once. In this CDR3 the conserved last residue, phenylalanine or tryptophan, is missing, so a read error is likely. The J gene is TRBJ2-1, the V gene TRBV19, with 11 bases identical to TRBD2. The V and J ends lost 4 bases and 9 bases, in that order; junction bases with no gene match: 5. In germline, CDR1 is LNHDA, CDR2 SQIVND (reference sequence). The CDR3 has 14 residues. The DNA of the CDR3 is TGTGCCAGTAGTAATAGCGGGAGGGCGGTTGAGCAGTTCTTA. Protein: CASSNSGRAVEQFL.

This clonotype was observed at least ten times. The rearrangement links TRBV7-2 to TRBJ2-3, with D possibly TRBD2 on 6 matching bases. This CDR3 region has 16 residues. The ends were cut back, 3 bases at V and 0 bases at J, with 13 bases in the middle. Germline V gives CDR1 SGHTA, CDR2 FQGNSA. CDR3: CASSLPGGFSTDTQYF. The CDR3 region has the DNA TGTGCCAGCAGCTTGCCCGGGGGTTTCAGCACAGATACGCAGTATTTT.

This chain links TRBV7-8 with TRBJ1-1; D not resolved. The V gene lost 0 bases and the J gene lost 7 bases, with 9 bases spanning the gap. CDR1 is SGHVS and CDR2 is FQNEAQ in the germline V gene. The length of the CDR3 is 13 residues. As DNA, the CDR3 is TGTGCCAGCAGCTTAGCCGTGACTGATGAAGCTTTCTTT. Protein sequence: CASSLAVTDEAFF.